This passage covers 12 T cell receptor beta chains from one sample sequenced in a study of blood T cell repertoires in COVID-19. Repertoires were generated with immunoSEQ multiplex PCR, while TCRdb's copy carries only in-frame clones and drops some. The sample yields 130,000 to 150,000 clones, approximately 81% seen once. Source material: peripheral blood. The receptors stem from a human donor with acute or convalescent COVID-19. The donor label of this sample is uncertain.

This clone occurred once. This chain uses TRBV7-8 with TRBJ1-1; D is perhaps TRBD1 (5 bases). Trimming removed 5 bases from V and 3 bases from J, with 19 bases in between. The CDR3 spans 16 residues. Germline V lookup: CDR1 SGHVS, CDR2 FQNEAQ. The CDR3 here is CASSPNRQGGYTEAFF. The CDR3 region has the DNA TGTGCCAGCAGCCCTAATAGGCAGGGAGGGTACACTGAAGCTTTCTTT.

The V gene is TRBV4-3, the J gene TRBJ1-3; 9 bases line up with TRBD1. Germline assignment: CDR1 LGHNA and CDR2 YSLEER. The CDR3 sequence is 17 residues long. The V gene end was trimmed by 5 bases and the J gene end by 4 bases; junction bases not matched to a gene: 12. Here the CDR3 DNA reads TGCGCCAGCAGCGGAGTGGGGACAGGGCGTCCGGGAAACACCATATATTTT. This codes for CASSGVGTGRPGNTIYF.

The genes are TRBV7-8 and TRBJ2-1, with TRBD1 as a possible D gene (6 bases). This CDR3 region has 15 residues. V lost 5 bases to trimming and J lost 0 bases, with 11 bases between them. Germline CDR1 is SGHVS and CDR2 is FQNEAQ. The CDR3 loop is CASSLGQTSYNEQFF. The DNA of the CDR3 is TGTGCCAGCAGCCTAGGACAGACCTCCTACAATGAGCAGTTCTTC.

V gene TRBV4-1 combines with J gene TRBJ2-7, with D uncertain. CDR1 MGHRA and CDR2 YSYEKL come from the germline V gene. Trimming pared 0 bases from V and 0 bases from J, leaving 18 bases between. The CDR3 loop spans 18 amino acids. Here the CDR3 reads CASSQDPPQIVSSYEQYF. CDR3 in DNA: TGCGCCAGCAGCCAAGACCCACCACAGATAGTTAGCTCCTACGAGCAGTACTTC.

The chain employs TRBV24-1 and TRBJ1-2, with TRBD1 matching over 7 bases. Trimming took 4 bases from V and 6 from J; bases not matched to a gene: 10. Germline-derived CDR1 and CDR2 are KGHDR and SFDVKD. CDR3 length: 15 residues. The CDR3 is CATSDPNRGEDGYTF. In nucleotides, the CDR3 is TGTGCCACCAGTGACCCAAACAGGGGAGAGGATGGCTACACCTTC.

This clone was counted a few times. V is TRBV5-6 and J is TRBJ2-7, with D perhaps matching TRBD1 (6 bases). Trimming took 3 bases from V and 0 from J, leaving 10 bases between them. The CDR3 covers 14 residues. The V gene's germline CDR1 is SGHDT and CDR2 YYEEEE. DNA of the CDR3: TGTGCCAGCAGCTCCCCGGGACACTCCTACGAGCAGTACTTC. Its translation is CASSSPGHSYEQYF.

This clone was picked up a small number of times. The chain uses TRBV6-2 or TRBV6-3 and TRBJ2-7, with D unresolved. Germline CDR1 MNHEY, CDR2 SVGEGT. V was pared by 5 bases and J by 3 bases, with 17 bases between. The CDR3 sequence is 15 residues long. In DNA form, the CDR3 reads TGTGCCAGCAGTCTATACCCGCCGAGAAGCTACGAGCAGTACGTC. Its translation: CASSLYPPRSYEQYV.

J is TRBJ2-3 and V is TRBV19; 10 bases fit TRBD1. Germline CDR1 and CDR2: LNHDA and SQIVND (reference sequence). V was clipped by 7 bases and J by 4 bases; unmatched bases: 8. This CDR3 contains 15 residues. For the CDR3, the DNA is TGTGCCAGTAAGACCAGGACAGGGGGATCAGATACGCAGTATTTT. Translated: CASKTRTGGSDTQYF.

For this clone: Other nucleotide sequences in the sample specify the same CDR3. CDR3 DNA sequence: TGTGCCAGTAGTGGGACAGTGACTACCTATGGCTACACCTTC. Amino acid sequence: CASSGTVTTYGYTF. J is TRBJ1-2 and V is TRBV19, with 7 bases that match TRBD1. V dropped 5 bases and J dropped 4; count of bases not matched to a gene: 7. CDR1 is LNHDA, CDR2 SQIVND, per germline (reference sequence). The CDR3 consists of 14 residues.

CDR3 region: CASSQEEAGSSYNSPLHF. The DNA of the CDR3 is TGCGCCAGCAGCCAAGAGGAGGCAGGTAGCTCCTATAATTCACCCCTCCACTTT. The chain employs TRBV4-3 and TRBJ1-6; D gene uncertain. This CDR3 is 18 amino acids long. The germline V and J ends were trimmed by 0 bases and 0 bases, with 12 bases remaining between them. In germline, CDR1 is LGHNA, CDR2 YSLEER.

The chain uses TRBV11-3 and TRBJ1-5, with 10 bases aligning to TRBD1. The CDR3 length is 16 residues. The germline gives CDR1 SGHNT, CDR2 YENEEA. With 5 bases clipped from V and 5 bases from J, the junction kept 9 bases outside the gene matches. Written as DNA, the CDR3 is TGTGCCAGCAGCCCCCAGACAGGGGGCTTTTATCAGCCCCAGCATTTT. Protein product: CASSPQTGGFYQPQHF.

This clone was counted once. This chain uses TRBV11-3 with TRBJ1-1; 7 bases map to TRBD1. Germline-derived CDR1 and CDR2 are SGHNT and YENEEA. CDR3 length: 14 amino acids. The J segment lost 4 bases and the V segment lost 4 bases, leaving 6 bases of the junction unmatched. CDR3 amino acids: CASSSTGRLTEAFF. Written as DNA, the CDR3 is TGTGCCAGCAGCTCGACAGGGAGGCTCACTGAAGCTTTCTTT.